What follows describes a single TCR beta chain. This sample is drawn from a study of shared clonotypes between healthy human individuals. On the study more broadly: A donor's plate count was three for CD4 naive and three for CD4 memory; CD8 naive had two and CD8 memory one.

This CDR3 region has 15 residues. V lost 8 bases, J lost 2 bases, and 19 bases lay in between. CDR1 GTSNPN and CDR2 SVGIG come from the germline V gene (reference sequence). Per sorted-subset replicate PCR, input was approximately 0.2 ug DNA, representing around 28,000 T cell genomes. The table came from immunoSEQ multiplex PCR; TCRdb's copy has only in-frame clones and leaves some out. The sample carries approximately 240,000 clones, over 50% recorded once. V gene TRBV30 combines with J gene TRBJ2-1; TRBD2 is a possible D gene (5 bases). This clonotype was obtained from a man aged 25-45 years in good health. Source material: memory CD4+ T cells sorted from blood. Subset reported: CD45RA-negative fraction. DNA of the CDR3: TGTGCCACGACCGAACCACTAGGAGCCTACAATGAGCAGTTCTTC. The encoded protein is CATTEPLGAYNEQFF.